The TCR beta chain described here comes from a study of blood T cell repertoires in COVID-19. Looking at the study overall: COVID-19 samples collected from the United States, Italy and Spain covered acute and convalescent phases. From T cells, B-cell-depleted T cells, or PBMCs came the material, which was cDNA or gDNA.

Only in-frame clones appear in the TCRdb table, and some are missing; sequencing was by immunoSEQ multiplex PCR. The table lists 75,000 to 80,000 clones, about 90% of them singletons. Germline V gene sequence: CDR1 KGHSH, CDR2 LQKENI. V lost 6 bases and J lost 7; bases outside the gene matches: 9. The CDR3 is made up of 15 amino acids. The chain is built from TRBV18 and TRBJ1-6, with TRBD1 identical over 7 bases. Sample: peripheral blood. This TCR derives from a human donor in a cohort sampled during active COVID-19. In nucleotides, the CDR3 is TGTGCCAGCTCGGAAACGACAGGGTTAAATTCACCCCTCCACTTT. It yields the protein CASSETTGLNSPLHF.